Presented here are 8 T cell receptor beta chains from one specimen sequenced in a study of blood T cell repertoires in COVID-19. Here immunoSEQ multiplex PCR was the method, and the copy in TCRdb shows in-frame clones only, minus some. The table includes some 130,000 clones, roughly four fifths detected once. The sample consisted of PBMCs or T cells enriched from blood (not recorded which). Every receptor here comes from a man aged 25-40 years who had recovered from COVID-19.

The V call is TRBV19, the J call TRBJ1-2; no reliable D call. V lost 3 bases and J 0 bases, leaving 5 bases between the germline ends. There are 13 residues in the CDR3. Germline assignment: CDR1 LNHDA and CDR2 SQIVND (reference sequence). In DNA, the CDR3 is TGTGCCAGTAGTATCGTTACTAACTATGGCTACACCTTC. Translated, it gives CASSIVTNYGYTF.

This chain links TRBV7-8 with TRBJ1-4; tentatively, D is TRBD1 (5 bases). V lost 1 base and J 8 bases, leaving 8 bases between the germline ends. This CDR3 comprises 13 residues. CDR1 and CDR2 (germline): SGHVS, FQNEAQ. The CDR3 DNA reads TGTGCCAGCAGCTTAGATCCAGGGGAAAAACTGTTTTTT. This codes for CASSLDPGEKLFF.

The J gene is TRBJ2-3, the V gene TRBV9, with 10 bases identical to TRBD2. Per germline, CDR1 SGDLS and CDR2 YYNGEE. This CDR3 contains 17 residues. V lost 3 bases, J lost 3 bases, and 10 bases stayed unmatched. CDR3 residues: CASSGGGVGLATDTQYF. CDR3 nucleotides: TGTGCCAGCAGCGGAGGAGGGGTGGGACTAGCGACAGATACGCAGTATTTT.

V is TRBV2 and J is TRBJ1-2; D unresolved. Trimming took 2 bases from V and 4 from J, leaving 8 bases between them. The CDR3 loop spans 13 amino acids. The V gene's germline CDR1 is SNHLY and CDR2 FYNNEI. In DNA, the CDR3 is TGTGCCAGCAGTGAAACAGCTCCCTATGGCTACACCTTC. Translated, it gives CASSETAPYGYTF.

This clone occurred a few times. The V gene is TRBV5-3, the J gene TRBJ2-1, with 14 bases aligning to TRBD2. TRBV5-3 is identified as an open reading frame with a role that is uncertain. The length of the CDR3 is 14 residues. Germline trimming cut 5 bases from V and 7 bases from J; bases unmatched to any gene: 2. The CDR3 sequence: CARRRLAGGNEQFF. For the CDR3, the DNA is TGTGCCAGAAGAAGACTAGCGGGGGGGAATGAGCAGTTCTTC.

The chain has TRBV23-1 and TRBJ2-5, with D possibly TRBD1 on 5 matching bases. TRBV23-1 is an ORF, and what it does is uncertain. Trimming pared 0 bases from V and 3 bases from J, leaving 14 bases between. The CDR3 extends over 16 amino acids. CDR3 DNA sequence: TGCGCCAGCAGTCAATCATGGACAACACTCGAAGAGACCCAGTACTTC. It yields the protein CASSQSWTTLEETQYF.

The chain couples TRBV4-2 to TRBJ1-6; 7 bases line up with TRBD1. This CDR3 has 19 amino acids. CDR1 LGHNA and CDR2 YNFKEQ come from the germline V gene. J lost 4 bases, V lost 0 bases, and 12 bases had no gene match. The CDR3, as DNA: TGTGCCAGCAGCCAAGAAGCGGACAGGCGCTTACCATATAATTCACCCCTCCACTTT. Its protein is CASSQEADRRLPYNSPLHF.

This chain joins TRBV11-2 and TRBJ2-3; 7 nucleotides line up with TRBD2. CDR3 size: 16 residues. Germline assignment: CDR1 SGHAT and CDR2 FQNNGV. Losses at the gene ends were 5 bases for V and 1 base for J; bases not matched to a gene: 9. The CDR3 loop is CASSEMAGLGTDTQYF. In nucleotides, the CDR3 is TGTGCCAGCAGCGAGATGGCTGGACTAGGCACAGATACGCAGTATTTT.